This T cell receptor (beta chain) emerged from a study of response to subunit inactivated influenza vaccine. This clonotype was recorded a few times. Trimming took 4 bases from V and 4 from J; bases not matched to a gene: 7. Germline-derived CDR1 and CDR2 are PRHDT and FYEKMQ (reference sequence). This CDR3 has 16 residues. TCRdb fed the RT-PCR reads into MiXCR, producing one record per CDR3 protein. The repertoire has 550,000 to 800,000 distinct CDR3 sequences, around a sixth of them found once; the top ten carry 11%. Specimen: PBMCs from blood, collected 11 to 12 days after vaccination. The chain uses TRBV13 and TRBJ2-2; TRBD1 matches at 9 bases. The sequence derives from a man aged 45-60 years who received an inactivated influenza vaccine. CDR3 coding DNA: TGTGCCAGCAGCTCCGGGGACAGGGTAGCCACCGGGGAGCTGTTTTTT. This translates into CASSSGDRVATGELFF.